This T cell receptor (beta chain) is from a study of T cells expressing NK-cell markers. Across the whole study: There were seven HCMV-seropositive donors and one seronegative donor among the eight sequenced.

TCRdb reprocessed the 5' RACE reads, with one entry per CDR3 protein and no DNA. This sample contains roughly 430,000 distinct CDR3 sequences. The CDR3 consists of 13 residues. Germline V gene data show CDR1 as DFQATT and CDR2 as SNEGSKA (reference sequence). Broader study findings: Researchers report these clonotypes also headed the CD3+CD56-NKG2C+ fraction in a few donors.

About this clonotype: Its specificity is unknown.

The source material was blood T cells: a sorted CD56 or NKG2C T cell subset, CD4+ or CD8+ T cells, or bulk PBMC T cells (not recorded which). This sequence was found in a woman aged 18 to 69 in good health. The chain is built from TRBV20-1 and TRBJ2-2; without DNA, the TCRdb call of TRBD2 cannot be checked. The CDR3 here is CSAPGVGTGELFF.